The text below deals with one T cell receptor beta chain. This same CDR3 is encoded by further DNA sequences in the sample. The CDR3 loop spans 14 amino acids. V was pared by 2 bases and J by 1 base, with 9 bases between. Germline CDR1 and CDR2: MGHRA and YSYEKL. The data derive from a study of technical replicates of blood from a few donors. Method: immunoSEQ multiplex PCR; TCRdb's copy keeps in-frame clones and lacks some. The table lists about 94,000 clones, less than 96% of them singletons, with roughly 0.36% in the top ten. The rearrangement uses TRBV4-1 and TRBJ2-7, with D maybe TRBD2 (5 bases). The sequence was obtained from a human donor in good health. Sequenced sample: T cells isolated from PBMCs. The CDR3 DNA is TGCGCCAGCAGCCAACTAGCTGGATCCTACGAGCAGTACTTC. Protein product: CASSQLAGSYEQYF.